The clone carrying this T cell receptor beta chain came up many times. Its antigen is unknown. Healthy Caucasian donors formed the entire cohort. TCRdb analysed the 5' RACE reads with MiXCR anew, one entry per CDR3 protein. The top ten hold more than 7% of the sample, which has approximately 150,000 distinct CDR3 sequences, around 3.5% seen once. The data originate from a study of identical twins. Notes on the study in general: The same donors were not followed; conclusions instead depended on cross-sectional statistical analysis. Within monozygotic twins, out-of-frame TCR alpha sharing was underestimated by the models. The authors noted that invariant MAIT and iNKT cells could partly confound zero-insertion analyses.

The sample comprised memory T cells sorted from blood. This clonotype was obtained from a young man in good health.

The CDR3, as DNA: TGCAGTGCTAGGGGACTAGAAGGTTACGATGAGCAGTTCTTC. Translating gives CSARGLEGYDEQFF. The V call is TRBV20-1, the J call TRBJ2-1; 8 positions match TRBD2. CDR3 length: 14 amino acids. Germline lookup yields CDR1 DFQATT and CDR2 SNEGSKA (reference sequence). The V gene end was trimmed by 3 bases and the J gene end by 8 bases; junction bases not matched to a gene: 9.